This T cell receptor (beta chain) originates from a study of vaccination effects on CD4 cells after COVID-19. Looking at the study overall: Vaccine administered to participants consisted of two doses of either BNT162b2 or mRNA-1273.

Of note for this clone: Antigen specificity is unknown.

Study-level results: Marked clonal contraction of infection- and vaccine-induced clones was seen late after vaccination.

The assay was immunoSEQ multiplex PCR, and TCRdb's table has in-frame clones only and misses some. Of around 63,000 clones listed, 70% to 85% were seen once; the top ten hold 3.5% to 4.5%. Trimming took off 6 bases at V and 4 bases at J, with 15 bases between the two ends. The V gene's germline CDR1 is MNHEY and CDR2 SMNVEV (reference sequence). The CDR3 consists of 14 residues. Before sequencing, viral peptide pools were used by the ViraFEST assay to expand antigen-specific CD4+ T cells. CD4+ T cells were isolated after approximately 10 days of culture. No vaccinee had earlier SARS-CoV-2 infection, and nucleocapsid antibodies were negative. The authors replaced half the medium with IL-2 medium on days 3 and 7.

The chain uses TRBV27 and TRBJ1-1; TRBD1 might be the D (5 bases). Sequenced here: CD4+ T cells from PBMCs cultured with HCoV-OC43 spike peptides, sampled before COVID-19 vaccination. The subset: HCoV-OC43 spike overlapping peptide pool stimulation. The TCR was taken from a human donor who received a COVID-19 vaccine. The CDR3: CASSPAARVTEAFF. The CDR3 nucleotides are TGTGCCAGCAGCCCCGCCGCCAGGGTCACTGAAGCTTTCTTT.